This paragraph covers one T cell receptor (beta chain) sequence. There are 14 residues in the CDR3. Germline V gene lookup returns CDR1 MNHEY and CDR2 SVGAGI. V was clipped by 4 bases and J by 10 bases, with 17 bases between them. The data were taken from a study of T cells after yellow fever vaccination. The study made its TCR cDNA through 5'RACE template switching. That step introduced a universal primer site along with UMIs. TCRdb reanalysed the 5' RACE reads using MiXCR and keeps one entry per CDR3 protein. The repertoire holds roughly 310,000 distinct CDR3 sequences, around 4% seen once, with around 24% in the top ten.

The source material was PBMCs, sampled on the day of the yellow fever booster vaccination. V gene TRBV6-5 combines with J gene TRBJ1-3; tentative D call: TRBD1 (5 bases). This receptor was identified in a young man who received the YFV17D yellow fever vaccine. CDR3 nucleotides: TGTGCCAGCAGTTTGGGGCCGGGACGGTCGACCATATATTTT. Protein sequence: CASSLGPGRSTIYF.